The 14 T cell receptor beta chains given below trace back to one sample, sequenced in a study of beta chain features in type 1 diabetes. Of the isolated RNA, all was reverse transcribed, and so the sequenced material was expressed TCRB transcripts. Clones were read by immunoSEQ multiplex PCR, and TCRdb kept only the in-frame ones, dropping some. The table lists about 160,000 clones, roughly 9% of them singletons, with about 2.5% in the top ten. The source material was central memory CD4+ T cells from blood. The source is a woman between 18 and 29 years old in good health.

This clone showed up just a few times. The J gene is TRBJ2-1, the V gene TRBV5-4, with D possibly being TRBD1 (5 bases). Trimming cost V 0 bases and J 3 bases, with 10 bases left between them. Germline values: CDR1 SGHNT, CDR2 YYREEE (reference sequence). CDR3 size: 15 residues. In DNA form, the CDR3 reads TGTGCCAGCAGCTTGGAGGGGCAGATCTACAATGAGCAGTTCTTC. Encoded protein: CASSLEGQIYNEQFF. The whole variable domain, filled in from reference TRBV5-4 and TRBJ2-1, reads ETGVTQSPTHLIKTRGQQVTLRCSSQSGHNTVSWYQQALGQGPQFIFQYYREEENGRGNFPPRFSGLQFPNYSSELNVNALELDDSALYLCASSLEGQIYNEQFFGPGTRLTVL.

In this sample, this clone turned up many times. The rearrangement links TRBV5-1 to TRBJ2-3; D gene ambiguous. Germline V gene sequence: CDR1 SGHRS, CDR2 YFSETQ. V was cut by 7 bases and J by 2 bases, with 17 bases left in between. The CDR3 loop spans 15 amino acids. As DNA, the CDR3 is TGCGCCAGCGACCTATCCGGGTCCTACACAGATACGCAGTATTTT. Residues: CASDLSGSYTDTQYF.

This clone appeared a few times. V is TRBV27 and J is TRBJ1-2; a possible D gene is TRBD1 (6 bases). Germline lookup yields CDR1 MNHEY and CDR2 SMNVEV (reference sequence). V was pared by 6 bases and J by 7 bases, with 21 bases between. The CDR3 is made up of 15 amino acids. CDR3: CASRPWTVLLSGYTF. The CDR3 coding sequence is TGTGCCAGCAGACCGTGGACAGTCCTTTTAAGTGGCTACACCTTC.

As for this clone: Since a far larger clone is one base different, this is likely a read error. This chain joins TRBV5-4 and TRBJ1-1, with TRBD1 matching over 7 bases. The CDR3 loop spans 14 amino acids. V lost 3 bases, J lost 0 bases, and 2 bases stayed unmatched. Germline V gene sequence: CDR1 SGHNT, CDR2 YYREEE (reference sequence). The CDR3, as DNA: TGTGCCAGCAGCTCGACAGGGATGAACACTGAAGCTTTCTTT. Its protein is CASSSTGMNTEAFF. Together with reference TRBV5-4 and TRBJ1-1, the CDR3 gives the full variable domain: ETGVTQSPTHLIKTRGQQVTLRCSSQSGHNTVSWYQQALGQGPQFIFQYYREEENGRGNFPPRFSGLQFPNYSSELNVNALELDDSALYLCASSSTGMNTEAFFGQGTRLTVV.

This clone was recorded once. The rearrangement links TRBV5-4 to TRBJ2-3; 9 nucleotides align to TRBD1. CDR1 SGHNT and CDR2 YYREEE come from the germline V gene (reference sequence). The CDR3 consists of 15 residues. V was clipped by 3 bases and J by 3 bases; unmatched bases: 5. CDR3 region: CASSWGQGGTDTQYF. The DNA for the CDR3 is TGTGCCAGCAGCTGGGGACAGGGAGGGACAGATACGCAGTATTTT.

The chain combines TRBV19 with TRBJ1-1; the match to TRBD1 covers 7 bases. The CDR3 has 14 residues. Germline lookup yields CDR1 LNHDA and CDR2 SQIVND (reference sequence). V shed 4 bases and J 1 base; nucleotides not matched to a gene: 3. The CDR3 nucleotides read TGTGCCAGTAGTAGCGGACAGGCGAACACTGAAGCTTTCTTT. The encoded protein is CASSSGQANTEAFF.

The rearrangement joins TRBV5-6 to TRBJ2-5; 7 nucleotides agree with TRBD1. With 4 bases clipped from V and 5 bases from J, the junction kept 14 bases outside the gene matches. The CDR3 extends over 16 amino acids. The germline CDR1 and CDR2 sequences are SGHDT and YYEEEE. This CDR3 reads CASSLGGVTGMETQYF. The CDR3 DNA is TGTGCCAGCAGCCTTGGAGGTGTGACAGGGATGGAGACCCAGTACTTC.

This CDR3 reads CASSFENSPLHF. CDR3 in DNA: TGTGCCAGCAGCTTCGAGAATTCACCCCTCCACTTT. This rearrangement joins TRBV7-2 to TRBJ1-6; D not resolved. The CDR3 consists of 12 residues. V gave up 3 bases and J gave up 7 bases, with 4 bases separating them. CDR1 SGHTA and CDR2 FQGNSA come from the germline V gene. Complete variable domain (other parts from reference TRBV7-2 and TRBJ1-6): GAGVSQSPSNKVTEKGKDVELRCDPISGHTALYWYRQSLGQGLEFLIYFQGNSAPDKSGLPSDRFSAERTGGSVSTLTIQRTQQEDSAVYLCASSFENSPLHFGNGTRLTVT.

The V gene is TRBV7-9, the J gene TRBJ1-2; D is unresolved. In germline, CDR1 is SEHNR, CDR2 FQNEAQ (reference sequence). Deletions cut 3 bases from V and 0 bases from J, with 11 bases between. The CDR3 loop spans 15 amino acids. CDR3 residues: CASSFGEVANYGYTF. CDR3 DNA sequence: TGTGCCAGCAGCTTCGGGGAGGTTGCTAACTATGGCTACACCTTC.

J is TRBJ2-5 and V is TRBV5-6; no firm D call. V was clipped by 3 bases and J by 4 bases, with 10 bases between them. The CDR3 sequence is 13 residues long. The germline CDR1 and CDR2 sequences are SGHDT and YYEEEE. Here the CDR3 reads CASSWSVVETQYF. Here the CDR3 DNA reads TGTGCCAGCAGCTGGAGTGTAGTAGAGACCCAGTACTTC.

This clone was seen more than once but under ten times. The genes are TRBV11-3 and TRBJ2-2, with D unresolved. V was clipped by 3 bases and J by 6 bases, with 11 bases between them. The CDR3 has 14 amino acids. The germline V gene has CDR1 SGHNT and CDR2 YENEEA. CDR3 DNA sequence: TGTGCCAGCAGCTTGGGCGACCCCTCCGGGGAGCTGTTTTTT. Amino acid sequence: CASSLGDPSGELFF.

The chain is built from TRBV18 and TRBJ2-1; 13 bases agree with TRBD2. Germline V gene sequence: CDR1 KGHSH, CDR2 LQKENI. V lost 2 bases and J lost 13; bases outside the gene matches: 17. This CDR3 contains 18 residues. The CDR3 coding sequence is TGTGCCAGCTCACCAGCGCTTAACTTCGGACTAGCGGGAGCTGATCAGTTCTTC. It specifies CASSPALNFGLAGADQFF.

This clone showed up just a few times. V usage is TRBV15 and J usage is TRBJ1-4; no clear D gene. V was cut by 0 bases and J by 7 bases, with 9 bases left in between. CDR1 is LNHNV and CDR2 is YYDKDF in the germline V gene (reference sequence). The CDR3 loop spans 14 amino acids. The CDR3 nucleotides are TGTGCCACCAGCAGAGATCTCGGGTCTGAAAAACTGTTTTTT. Protein sequence: CATSRDLGSEKLFF.

This rearrangement joins TRBV10-3 to TRBJ2-7; D perhaps matches TRBD1 (8 bases). Germline-derived CDR1 and CDR2 are ENHRY and SYGVKD. The CDR3 has 15 residues. V dropped 5 bases and J dropped 7 bases, with 21 bases sitting between them. The CDR3 DNA sequence: TGTGCCATCAGTCAACAGGGGGGGCAGTCGAGGGAGCAGTACTTC. Residues: CAISQQGGQSREQYF.